The next 26 T cell receptor beta chains were all read from a single sample in a study of cytomegalovirus exposure and HLA in healthy donors. TCRdb's copy holds only in-frame clones and misses some; the assay was immunoSEQ multiplex PCR. The table records 150,000 to 200,000 clones, 70% to 90% of them present only once. The sequencing input was PBMCs. The receptors originated from a young man in good health and CMV-seropositive.

This clone was seen more than once but under ten times. J is TRBJ1-5 and V is TRBV12-2. TRBV12-2 is a recognized pseudogene. CDR3 length: 15 residues. The CDR3 sequence is CASRPQEGSHQPQHF. The CDR3 nucleotides read TGTGCAAGTCGCCCCCAGGAGGGGAGCCATCAGCCCCAGCATTTT.

This clone was seen once. The rearrangement links TRBV30 to TRBJ1-5, with 7 bases aligning to TRBD1. CDR1 is GTSNPN, CDR2 SVGIG, per germline (reference sequence). V gave up 0 bases and J gave up 0 bases; unmatched junction bases: 8. The CDR3 is made up of 17 amino acids. The CDR3 DNA follows: TGTGCCTGGAGTGTACAGGGACAGAGTTATAGCAATCAGCCCCAGCATTTT. Protein product: CAWSVQGQSYSNQPQHF.

The chain couples TRBV7-6 to TRBJ1-2; no reliable D call. The germline V gene has CDR1 SGHVS and CDR2 FNYEAQ. The CDR3 has 15 amino acids. Trimming removed 2 bases from V and 0 bases from J, with 10 bases in between. CDR3 residues: CASSLRGSANYGYTF. DNA for the CDR3: TGTGCCAGCAGCTTACGGGGTTCCGCTAACTATGGCTACACCTTC. Full variable domain (remainder filled in from reference TRBV7-6 and TRBJ1-2): GAGVSQSPRYKVTKRGQDVALRCDPISGHVSLYWYRQALGQGPEFLTYFNYEAQQDKSGLPNDRFSAERPEGSISTLTIQRTEQRDSAMYRCASSLRGSANYGYTFGSGTRLTVV.

The rearrangement uses TRBV5-4 and TRBJ1-1; 8 bases agree with TRBD1. CDR3 length: 18 residues. V trimming: 2 bases; J trimming: 3 bases; junction bases outside the gene matches: 15. Per germline, CDR1 SGHNT and CDR2 YYREEE (reference sequence). In DNA form, the CDR3 reads TGTGCCAGCAGCTTTGAGGACAGGGTATCCCTCAGGGACACTGAAGCTTTCTTT. Protein: CASSFEDRVSLRDTEAFF.

This chain links TRBV5-1 with TRBJ2-1, with 9 bases lining up with TRBD1. V was pared by 5 bases and J by 5 bases, with 5 bases of the junction left unmatched. The CDR3 totals 14 residues. Germline CDR1 reads SGHRS; CDR2 reads YFSETQ. DNA of the CDR3: TGCGCCAGCAGACTCGGACAGGGGAACAATGAGCAGTTCTTC. Translated, it gives CASRLGQGNNEQFF.

This sequence joins TRBV10-1 and TRBJ2-1, with D uncertain. CDR1 is WNHNN and CDR2 is SYGVQD in the germline V gene (reference sequence). The CDR3 has 14 residues. With 6 bases removed from V and 9 bases from J, the gap between germline ends came to 18 bases. CDR3 residues: CASRKGSFDVEQFF. Written as DNA, the CDR3 is TGCGCCAGCAGAAAAGGTAGCTTTGACGTTGAGCAGTTCTTC.

CDR3 nucleotide sequence: TGTGCCAGCAGCTTGGGGGGGACAGGGGGCGACGAGCAGTACTTC. It codes for CASSLGGTGGDEQYF. The J gene is TRBJ2-7, the V gene TRBV11-3, with 12 bases fitting TRBD1. Germline loops: CDR1 SGHNT, CDR2 YENEEA. Unmatched junction bases numbered 5, after V lost 3 bases and J lost 5 bases. CDR3 length: 15 amino acids.

The genes are TRBV4-1 and TRBJ2-7, with D tentatively TRBD1 (6 bases). Germline V CDR1 and CDR2: MGHRA, YSYEKL. The CDR3 is made up of 15 amino acids. Trimming pared 4 bases from V and 0 bases from J, leaving 13 bases between. As DNA, the CDR3 is TGCGCCAGCAGCCGGGGGCAGTCCAGCTCCTACGAGCAGTACTTC. Protein product: CASSRGQSSSYEQYF.

The J gene is TRBJ2-7, the V gene TRBV27; TRBD1 is a possible D gene (6 bases). The CDR3 covers 14 residues. The V and J ends lost 1 base and 2 bases respectively, with 9 bases between them. Germline V gene lookup returns CDR1 MNHEY and CDR2 SMNVEV (reference sequence). As DNA, the CDR3 is TGTGCCAGCAGTTTATGGGGGCCCGCCTACGAGCAGTACTTC. This gives the protein CASSLWGPAYEQYF.

This clone is a singleton in its sample. The rearrangement uses TRBV29-1 and TRBJ1-1; 10 nucleotides align to TRBD1. This CDR3 has 15 residues. The junction had 9 bases not matched to a gene; V was cut back by 4 bases and J by 4 bases. CDR1 is SQVTM, CDR2 ANQGSEA, per germline. The CDR3 region is CSVVSGTGVPTEAFF. In nucleotides, the CDR3 is TGCAGCGTTGTTTCTGGGACAGGGGTTCCCACTGAAGCTTTCTTT.

This clone was picked up one time. DNA of the CDR3: TGTGCCATCAGTGAGAGGGCGAGGACCCGGGGGGAGCAGTACTTC. Protein: CAISERARTRGEQYF. V is TRBV10-3 and J is TRBJ2-7, with D possibly being TRBD2 (6 bases). V lost 2 bases and J lost 7, with 18 bases in between. Germline assignment: CDR1 ENHRY and CDR2 SYGVKD. CDR3 length: 15 amino acids.

This clone was picked up one time. The V call is TRBV6-5, the J call TRBJ2-3, with D unclear. Deletions cut 0 bases from V and 7 bases from J, with 8 bases between. This CDR3 is 13 amino acids long. Germline CDR1 reads MNHEY; CDR2 reads SVGAGI. For the CDR3, the DNA is TGTGCCAGCAGTTACTCTAGCACGAATACGCAGTATTTT. Protein sequence: CASSYSSTNTQYF.

The chain employs TRBV29-1 and TRBJ2-3; D gene unclear. V lost 4 bases and J 8 bases, leaving 10 bases between the germline ends. Germline V gene lookup returns CDR1 SQVTM and CDR2 ANQGSEA. This CDR3 comprises 11 residues. This chain's CDR3 is CSVGWAVTQYF. The DNA for the CDR3 is TGCAGCGTTGGATGGGCAGTTACGCAGTATTTT.

The chain carries TRBV9 and TRBJ2-1; D is ambiguous. The CDR3 runs to 16 residues. V lost 3 bases to trimming and J lost 0 bases, with 13 bases between them. Germline V gene sequence: CDR1 SGDLS, CDR2 YYNGEE. CDR3 DNA: TGTGCCAGCAGCGGGTTCGGGTTTAGCTCCTACAATGAGCAGTTCTTC. Translation gives CASSGFGFSSYNEQFF.

The rearrangement joins TRBV29-1 to TRBJ2-1; weak D call: TRBD1 (5 bases). With 2 bases removed from V and 9 bases from J, the gap between germline ends came to 8 bases. The length of the CDR3 is 11 residues. In germline, CDR1 is SQVTM, CDR2 ANQGSEA. CDR3 nucleotide sequence: TGCAGCGTTGAAATAGGGGTTGAGCAGTTCTTC. The encoded protein is CSVEIGVEQFF.

The V gene is TRBV6-1, the J gene TRBJ1-2, with a tentative D call TRBD1 (5 bases). V dropped 2 bases and J dropped 2 bases, with 9 bases sitting between them. The CDR3 spans 14 residues. Germline assignment: CDR1 MNHNS and CDR2 SASEGT. The CDR3 is CASSEFSGNYGYTF. The CDR3 DNA reads as TGTGCCAGCAGTGAATTTTCAGGGAACTATGGCTACACCTTC.

This clone was counted only a few times. J is TRBJ1-6 and V is TRBV9; D not resolved. The V and J ends lost 6 bases and 5 bases respectively, with 6 bases between them. The CDR3 runs to 12 residues. Germline V lookup: CDR1 SGDLS, CDR2 YYNGEE. CDR3 residues: CASTRDNSPLHF. The CDR3 DNA reads TGTGCCAGCACGCGGGATAATTCACCCCTCCACTTT.

The chain uses TRBV7-9 and TRBJ2-7; TRBD1 agrees at 7 bases. Germline values: CDR1 SEHNR, CDR2 FQNEAQ (reference sequence). Germline trimming cut 3 bases from V and 1 base from J; bases unmatched to any gene: 6. CDR3 length equals 15 residues. Here the CDR3 reads CASSLLQGTSYEQYF. CDR3 nucleotide sequence: TGTGCCAGCAGCTTGCTACAGGGGACGTCCTACGAGCAGTACTTC.

V gene TRBV5-1 combines with J gene TRBJ2-1; 11 bases align to TRBD1. The CDR3 is 17 amino acids. V was pared by 1 base and J by 9 bases, with 12 bases of the junction left unmatched. Germline CDR1 and CDR2: SGHRS and YFSETQ. CDR3 protein: CASSLYPGTGGRGEQFF. The DNA for the CDR3 is TGCGCCAGCAGCTTGTACCCCGGGACAGGGGGACGCGGTGAGCAGTTCTTC.

The V call is TRBV19, the J call TRBJ2-2; D possibly corresponds to TRBD1 (6 bases). The CDR3 has 14 amino acids. Trimming cost V 1 base and J 5 bases, with 8 bases left between them. CDR1 is LNHDA and CDR2 is SQIVND in the germline V gene (reference sequence). This CDR3 is CASSIARGTGELFF. The CDR3 DNA reads TGTGCCAGTAGTATAGCCAGGGGTACCGGGGAGCTGTTTTTT.

Many counts were recorded for this clone. V gene TRBV29-1 combines with J gene TRBJ2-4, with D uncertain. Germline V gene sequence: CDR1 SQVTM, CDR2 ANQGSEA. V lost 7 bases, J lost 1 base, and 11 bases lay in between. The CDR3 runs 13 residues. The CDR3 here is CSALLSAKNIQYF. DNA for the CDR3: TGCAGCGCCCTCCTAAGCGCCAAAAACATTCAGTACTTC.

The chain recombines TRBV18 with TRBJ1-6; TRBD1 aligns across 9 bases. Trimming took 3 bases from V and 11 from J; bases not matched to a gene: 8. CDR3 size: 15 residues. CDR1 is KGHSH, CDR2 LQKENI, per germline. The chain's CDR3 is CASSPQQGARAPLHF. For the CDR3, the DNA is TGTGCCAGCTCACCCCAACAGGGGGCTAGGGCACCCCTCCACTTT.

This chain joins TRBV13 and TRBJ2-7; perhaps TRBD2 as D (5 bases). The ends were cut back, 5 bases at V and 6 bases at J, with 11 bases in the middle. In germline, CDR1 is PRHDT, CDR2 FYEKMQ (reference sequence). CDR3 length equals 12 residues. The CDR3, as DNA: TGTGCCAGCAGCCCCCGGGCGGGCGAGCAGTACTTC. It translates to CASSPRAGEQYF.

In its sample, this clone was seen once. The V gene is TRBV5-1, the J gene TRBJ2-7, with D tentatively TRBD2 (5 bases). Germline CDR1 reads SGHRS; CDR2 reads YFSETQ. The CDR3 totals 13 residues. Trimming stripped 4 bases from V and 2 bases from J, with 10 bases between. The CDR3 loop is CASSPGEAYEQYF. The CDR3 DNA is TGCGCCAGCAGCCCCGGGGAAGCCTACGAGCAGTACTTC.

This chain connects TRBV19 to TRBJ1-3; D remains ambiguous. The CDR3 runs 15 residues. The V end lost 3 bases, the J end lost 1 base, and 10 bases lay between the germline ends. CDR1 is LNHDA, CDR2 SQIVND, per germline (reference sequence). CDR3 sequence reads: CASSIWAPSGNTIYF. As DNA, the CDR3 is TGTGCCAGTAGTATCTGGGCTCCTTCTGGAAACACCATATATTTT. The full variable domain, with the rest looked up from reference TRBV19 and TRBJ1-3, is DGGITQSPKYLFRKEGQNVTLSCEQNLNHDAMYWYRQDPGQGLRLIYYSQIVNDFQKGDIAEGYSVSREKKESFPLTVTSAQKNPTAFYLCASSIWAPSGNTIYFGEGSWLTVV.

This clone is labeled medium-sized. The junction and the germline gene differ at one end; a read error may be behind it. At the DNA level, this CDR3 is encoded by other sequences in the same sample as well. This chain connects TRBV29-1 to TRBJ2-7, with D perhaps TRBD1 or TRBD2 (6 bases each). The CDR3 consists of 13 residues. Germline CDR1 is SQVTM and CDR2 is ANQGSEA. CDR3 nucleotides: TGCAGCGTCGAAGGGGGGCCCTCCTACGAGCAGTACTTC. Its translation is CSVEGGPSYEQYF.